Only one count was recorded for the clone carrying this TCR beta chain. The data were taken from a study of blood T cell repertoires in COVID-19. Study-wide context: Acute and convalescent COVID-19 specimens originated in the United States, Italy and Spain. The cDNA or gDNA used as material had been derived from T cells, B-cell-depleted T cells, or PBMCs.

Trimming stripped 2 bases from V and 3 bases from J, with 8 bases between. CDR3 length: 14 amino acids. Germline loops: CDR1 LGHNT, CDR2 FRNRAP. The method was immunoSEQ multiplex PCR; TCRdb's version includes in-frame clones alone and lacks a portion of them. The sample lists approximately 250,000 clones, about nine tenths occurring once. The V and J genes are TRBV12-5 and TRBJ1-5; TRBD1 is a possible D gene (6 bases). This receptor was obtained from a woman in her 40s with acute COVID-19. The specimen was PBMCs or T cells enriched from blood (not recorded which). In DNA form, the CDR3 reads TGTGCTAGTGGTTTGAGGGGGACCAATCAGCCCCAGCATTTT. Amino acids: CASGLRGTNQPQHF.